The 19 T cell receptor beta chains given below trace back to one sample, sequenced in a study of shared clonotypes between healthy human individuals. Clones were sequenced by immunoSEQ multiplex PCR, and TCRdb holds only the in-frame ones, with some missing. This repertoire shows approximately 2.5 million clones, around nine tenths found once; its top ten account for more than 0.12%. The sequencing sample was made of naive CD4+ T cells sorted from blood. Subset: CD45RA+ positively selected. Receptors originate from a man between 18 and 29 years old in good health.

The CDR3 protein is CASSKPGLAEREQYF. As DNA, the CDR3 is TGTGCCAGCAGCAAACCGGGACTAGCGGAAAGGGAGCAGTACTTC. V is TRBV5-6 and J is TRBJ2-5, with 11 bases matching TRBD2. V dropped 4 bases and J dropped 11; count of bases not matched to a gene: 13. The CDR3 consists of 15 residues. CDR1 is SGHDT, CDR2 YYEEEE, per germline. The entire variable domain, with the rest obtained from reference TRBV5-6 and TRBJ2-5, is as follows: DAGVTQSPTHLIKTRGQQVTLRCSPKSGHDTVSWYQQALGQGPQFIFQYYEEEERQRGNFPDRFSGHQFPNYSSELNVNALLLGDSALYLCASSKPGLAEREQYFGPGTRLLVL.

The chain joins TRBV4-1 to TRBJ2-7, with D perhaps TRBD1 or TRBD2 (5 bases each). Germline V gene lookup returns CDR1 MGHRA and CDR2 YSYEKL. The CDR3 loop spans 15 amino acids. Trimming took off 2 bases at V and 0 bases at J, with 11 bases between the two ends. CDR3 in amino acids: CASSQYLGTSYEQYF. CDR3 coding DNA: TGCGCCAGCAGCCAATATTTAGGGACCTCCTACGAGCAGTACTTC.

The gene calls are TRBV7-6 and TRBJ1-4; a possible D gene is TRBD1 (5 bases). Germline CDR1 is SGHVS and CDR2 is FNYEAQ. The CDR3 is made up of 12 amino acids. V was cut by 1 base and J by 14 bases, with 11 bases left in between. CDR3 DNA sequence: TGTGCCAGCAGCTTAGAGGGGAACAGGCTGTTTTTT. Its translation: CASSLEGNRLFF.

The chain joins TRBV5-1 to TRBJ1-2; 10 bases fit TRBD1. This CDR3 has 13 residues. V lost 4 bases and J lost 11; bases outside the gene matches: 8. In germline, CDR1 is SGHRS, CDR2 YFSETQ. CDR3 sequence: CASSNEGTGVYTF. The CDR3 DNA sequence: TGCGCCAGCAGCAACGAGGGGACAGGGGTTTACACCTTC.

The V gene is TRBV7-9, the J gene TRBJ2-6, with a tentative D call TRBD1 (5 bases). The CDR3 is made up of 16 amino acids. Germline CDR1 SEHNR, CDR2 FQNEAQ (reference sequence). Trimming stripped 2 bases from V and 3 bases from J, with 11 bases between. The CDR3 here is CASSLLLQVGANVLTF. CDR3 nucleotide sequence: TGTGCCAGCAGCTTATTATTACAGGTTGGGGCCAACGTCCTGACTTTC.

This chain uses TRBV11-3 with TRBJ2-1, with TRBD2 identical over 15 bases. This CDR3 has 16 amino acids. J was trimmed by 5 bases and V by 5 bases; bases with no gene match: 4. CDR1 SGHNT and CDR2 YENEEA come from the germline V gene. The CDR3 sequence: CASSIRTSGRDNEQFF. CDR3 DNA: TGTGCCAGCAGCATTAGGACTAGCGGGAGGGACAATGAGCAGTTCTTC.

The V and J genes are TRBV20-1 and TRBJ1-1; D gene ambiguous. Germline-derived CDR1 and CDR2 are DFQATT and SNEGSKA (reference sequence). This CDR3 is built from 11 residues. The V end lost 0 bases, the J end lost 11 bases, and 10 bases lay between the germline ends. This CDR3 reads CSARDPPTAFF. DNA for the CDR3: TGCAGTGCTAGAGATCCGCCAACGGCTTTCTTT.

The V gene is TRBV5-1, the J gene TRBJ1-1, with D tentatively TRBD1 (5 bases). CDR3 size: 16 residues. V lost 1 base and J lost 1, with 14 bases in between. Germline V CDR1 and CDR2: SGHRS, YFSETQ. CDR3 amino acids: CASSLRFGDRNTEAFF. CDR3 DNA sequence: TGCGCCAGCAGCTTGAGATTCGGAGACAGGAACACTGAAGCTTTCTTT.

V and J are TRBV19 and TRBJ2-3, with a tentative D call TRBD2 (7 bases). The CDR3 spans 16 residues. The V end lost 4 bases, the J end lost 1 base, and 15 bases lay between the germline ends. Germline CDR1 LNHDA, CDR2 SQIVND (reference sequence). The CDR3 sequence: CASSTQGGQRTDTQYF. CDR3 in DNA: TGTGCCAGTAGTACACAGGGAGGGCAGCGCACAGATACGCAGTATTTT.

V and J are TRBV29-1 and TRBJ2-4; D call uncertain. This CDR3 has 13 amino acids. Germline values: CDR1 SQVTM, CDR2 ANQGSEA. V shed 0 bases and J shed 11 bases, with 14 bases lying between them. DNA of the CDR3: TGCAGCGTTGAAGATTCGGGTCTATCTCTTCAGTACTTC. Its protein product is CSVEDSGLSLQYF. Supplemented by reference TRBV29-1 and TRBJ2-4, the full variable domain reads SAVISQKPSRDICQRGTSLTIQCQVDSQVTMMFWYRQQPGQSLTLIATANQGSEATYESGFVIDKFPISRPNLTFSTLTVSNMSPEDSSIYLCSVEDSGLSLQYFGAGTRLSVL.

The CDR3 DNA reads as TGCGCCAGCAGCTACCGGACAGGAGAGGCAGATACGCAGTATTTT. This codes for CASSYRTGEADTQYF. This sequence joins TRBV5-1 and TRBJ2-3; 7 nucleotides align to TRBD1. Germline V gives CDR1 SGHRS, CDR2 YFSETQ. The CDR3 covers 15 residues. Trimming removed 3 bases from V and 4 bases from J; junction bases left unmatched: 8.

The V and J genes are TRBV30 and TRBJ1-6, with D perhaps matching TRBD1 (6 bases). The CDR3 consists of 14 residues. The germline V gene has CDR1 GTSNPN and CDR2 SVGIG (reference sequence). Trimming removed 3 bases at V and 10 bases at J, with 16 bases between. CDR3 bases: TGTGCCTGGAGGGAACAGTGGGGGCGATCACCCCTCCACTTT. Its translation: CAWREQWGRSPLHF.

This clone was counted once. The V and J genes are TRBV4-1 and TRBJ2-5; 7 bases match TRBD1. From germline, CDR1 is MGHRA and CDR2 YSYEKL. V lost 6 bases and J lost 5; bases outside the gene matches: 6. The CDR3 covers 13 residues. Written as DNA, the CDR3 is TGCGCCAGCAGGAGGACAGGTCGGGAGACCCAGTACTTC. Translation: CASRRTGRETQYF.

The CDR3 loop is CASSTRTGGTEAFF. The CDR3 bases are TGTGCCAGCAGCACCCGGACAGGGGGCACTGAAGCTTTCTTT. The chain uses TRBV5-4 and TRBJ1-1; 10 positions agree with TRBD1. Germline lookup yields CDR1 SGHNT and CDR2 YYREEE (reference sequence). Trimming took 4 bases from V and 4 from J; bases not matched to a gene: 4. There are 14 residues in the CDR3.

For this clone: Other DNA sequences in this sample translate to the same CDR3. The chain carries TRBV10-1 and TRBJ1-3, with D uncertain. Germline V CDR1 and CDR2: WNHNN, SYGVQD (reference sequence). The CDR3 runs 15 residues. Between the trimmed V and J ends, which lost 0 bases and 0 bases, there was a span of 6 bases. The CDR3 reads CASSESANSGNTIYF. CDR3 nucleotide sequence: TGCGCCAGCAGTGAGTCGGCAAACTCTGGAAACACCATATATTTT.

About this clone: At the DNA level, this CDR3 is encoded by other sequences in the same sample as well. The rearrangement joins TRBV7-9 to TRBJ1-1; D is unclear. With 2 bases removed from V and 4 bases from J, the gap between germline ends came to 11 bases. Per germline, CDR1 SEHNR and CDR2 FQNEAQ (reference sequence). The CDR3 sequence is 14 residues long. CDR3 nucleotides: TGTGCCAGCAGCTTAAGTGGGCTGAGCACTGAAGCTTTCTTT. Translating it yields CASSLSGLSTEAFF.

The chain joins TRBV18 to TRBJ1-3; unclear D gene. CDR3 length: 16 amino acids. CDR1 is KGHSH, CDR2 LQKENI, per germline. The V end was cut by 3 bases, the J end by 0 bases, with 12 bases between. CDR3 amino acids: CASSPGWTRSGNTIYF. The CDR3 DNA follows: TGTGCCAGCTCACCCGGGTGGACGCGCTCTGGAAACACCATATATTTT.

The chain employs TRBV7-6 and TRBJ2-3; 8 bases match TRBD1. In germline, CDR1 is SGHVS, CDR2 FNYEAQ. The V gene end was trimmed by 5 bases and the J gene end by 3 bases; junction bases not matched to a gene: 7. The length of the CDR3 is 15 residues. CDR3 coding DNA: TGTGCCAGCAGCATACGGACAGGGCCAACAGATACGCAGTATTTT. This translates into CASSIRTGPTDTQYF. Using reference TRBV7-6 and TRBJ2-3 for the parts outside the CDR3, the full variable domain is GAGVSQSPRYKVTKRGQDVALRCDPISGHVSLYWYRQALGQGPEFLTYFNYEAQQDKSGLPNDRFSAERPEGSISTLTIQRTEQRDSAMYRCASSIRTGPTDTQYFGPGTRLTVL.

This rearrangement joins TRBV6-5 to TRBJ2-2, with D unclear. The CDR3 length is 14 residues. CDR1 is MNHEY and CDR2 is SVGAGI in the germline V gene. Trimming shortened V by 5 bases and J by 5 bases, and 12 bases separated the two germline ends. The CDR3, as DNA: TGTGCCAGCAGTGCCAATTGGGGTACCGGGGAGCTGTTTTTT. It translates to CASSANWGTGELFF.